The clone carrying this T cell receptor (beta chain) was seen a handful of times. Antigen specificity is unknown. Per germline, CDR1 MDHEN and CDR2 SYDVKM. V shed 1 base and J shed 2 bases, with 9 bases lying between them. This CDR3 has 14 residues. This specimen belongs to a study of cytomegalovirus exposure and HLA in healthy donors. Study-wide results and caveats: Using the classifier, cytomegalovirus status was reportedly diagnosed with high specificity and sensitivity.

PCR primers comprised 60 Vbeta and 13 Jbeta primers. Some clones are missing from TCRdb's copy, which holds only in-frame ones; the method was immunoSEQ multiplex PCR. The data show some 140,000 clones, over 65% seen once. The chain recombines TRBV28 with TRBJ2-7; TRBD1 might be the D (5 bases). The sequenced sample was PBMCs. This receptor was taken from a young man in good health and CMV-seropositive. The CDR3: CASSLYRTTYEQYF. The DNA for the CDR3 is TGTGCCAGCAGTTTATACAGGACCACCTACGAGCAGTACTTC.